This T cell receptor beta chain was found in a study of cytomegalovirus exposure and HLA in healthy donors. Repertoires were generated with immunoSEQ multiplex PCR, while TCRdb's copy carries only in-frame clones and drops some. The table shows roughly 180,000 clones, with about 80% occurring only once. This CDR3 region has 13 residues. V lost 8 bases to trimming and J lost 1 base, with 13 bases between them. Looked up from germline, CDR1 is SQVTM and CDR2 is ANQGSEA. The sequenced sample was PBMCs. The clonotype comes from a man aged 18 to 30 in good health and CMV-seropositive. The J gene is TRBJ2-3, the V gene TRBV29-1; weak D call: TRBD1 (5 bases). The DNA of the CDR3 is TGCAGCTCTGGGGCACCCCGCACAGATACGCAGTATTTT. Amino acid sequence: CSSGAPRTDTQYF.